These T cell receptor beta chains were read from a single sample in a study of cytomegalovirus exposure and HLA in healthy donors. Some clones are missing from TCRdb's copy, which holds only in-frame ones; the method was immunoSEQ multiplex PCR. The table records roughly 120,000 clones, roughly 90% of them present only once. The material sequenced was PBMCs. The source is a woman younger than 30 in good health and CMV-seropositive. Both conserved end residues are part of each CDR3. D genes are given only for firm matches. Rows may omit the clone size; those that give it use once, few, many or a size class.

clone size: .
V gene: TRBV19
D gene: .
CDR3 length: 15
J gene: TRBJ2-7
CDR3 DNA: TGTGCCAGTAGTATAAGGGGGACCACGTTCTACGAGCAGTACTTC
CDR3 protein: CASSIRGTTFYEQYF

clone size: .
V gene: TRBV6-1
D gene: .
CDR3 length: 15
J gene: TRBJ2-2
CDR3 DNA: TGTGCCAGCAGCCCCGACTTAACCGGGAGCGGGGAGCTGTTTTTT
CDR3 protein: CASSPDLTGSGELFF

clone size: .
V gene: TRBV9
D gene: TRBD2
CDR3 length: 16
J gene: TRBJ2-5
CDR3 DNA: TGTGCCAGCAGCGTAGGCGGTAGCGGGAGCCAAGAGACCCAGTACTTC
CDR3 protein: CASSVGGSGSQETQYF

clone size: .
V gene: TRBV2
D gene: TRBD2
CDR3 length: 15
J gene: TRBJ2-1
CDR3 DNA: TGTGCCAGCAGTGAAGAAGCGGGGGGGCGGAGTGAGCAGTTCTTC
CDR3 protein: CASSEEAGGRSEQFF

clone size: .
V gene: TRBV7-2
D gene: .
CDR3 length: 14
J gene: TRBJ2-7
CDR3 DNA: TGTGCCAGCAGCTTAATCGACGGGACCTACGAGCAGTACTTC
CDR3 protein: CASSLIDGTYEQYF

clone size: .
V gene: TRBV5-1
D gene: TRBD1
CDR3 length: 15
J gene: TRBJ1-1
CDR3 DNA: TGCGCCAGCAGCTTACCACAGGGGGCGCGAACTGAAGCTTTCTTT
CDR3 protein: CASSLPQGARTEAFF

clone size: .
V gene: TRBV5-4
D gene: .
CDR3 length: 14
J gene: TRBJ1-1
CDR3 DNA: TGTGCCAGCAGACCACGCCGAGAGGGCCCTGAAGCTTTCTTT
CDR3 protein: CASRPRREGPEAFF

clone size: .
V gene: TRBV25-1
D gene: TRBD1
CDR3 length: 12
J gene: TRBJ1-3
CDR3 DNA: TGTGCCAGCAGTGGGGGGATTGGGACAGAATATTTT
CDR3 protein: CASSGGIGTEYF

clone size: .
V gene: TRBV28
D gene: TRBD1
CDR3 length: 15
J gene: TRBJ1-5
CDR3 DNA: TGTGCCAGCAGTTTATTGGCAGGGGGCCTTCAGCCCCAGCATTTT
CDR3 protein: CASSLLAGGLQPQHF

clone size: .
V gene: TRBV4-2
D gene: .
CDR3 length: 18
J gene: TRBJ2-1
CDR3 DNA: TGTGCCAGCAGCTCTAAACCTCCGGGACTCCCCTCCTACAATGAGCAGTTCTTC
CDR3 protein: CASSSKPPGLPSYNEQFF

clone size: .
V gene: TRBV5-4
D gene: TRBD2
CDR3 length: 14
J gene: TRBJ2-1
CDR3 DNA: TGTGCCAGCGACACCGGGACTACCCTAAATGAGCAGTTCTTC
CDR3 protein: CASDTGTTLNEQFF

clone size: .
V gene: TRBV29-1
D gene: .
CDR3 length: 13
J gene: TRBJ2-1
CDR3 DNA: TGCAGCGGAGGGCCGGTCATATACAATGAGCAGTTCTTC
CDR3 protein: CSGGPVIYNEQFF

clone size: .
V gene: TRBV7-9
D gene: TRBD2
CDR3 length: 15
J gene: TRBJ2-1
CDR3 DNA: TGTGCCAGCAGCTCGGGACTAGCGGACCACAATGAGCAGTTCTTC
CDR3 protein: CASSSGLADHNEQFF

clone size: once
V gene: TRBV7-2
D gene: .
CDR3 length: 15
J gene: TRBJ1-4
CDR3 DNA: TGTGCCAGCAGCTTAGCAACAGGGAATAATGAAAAACTGTTTTTT
CDR3 protein: CASSLATGNNEKLFF

clone size: .
V gene: TRBV2
D gene: .
CDR3 length: 14
J gene: TRBJ1-1
CDR3 DNA: TGTGCCAGCACTTGGGCAGGGCTAAACACTGAAGCTTTCTTT
CDR3 protein: CASTWAGLNTEAFF

clone size: .
V gene: TRBV6-5
D gene: TRBD1
CDR3 length: 13
J gene: TRBJ1-1
CDR3 DNA: TGTGCCAGCGGCGGGACAGAGAACACTGAAGCTTTCTTT
CDR3 protein: CASGGTENTEAFF

clone size: .
V gene: TRBV6-1
D gene: TRBD1
CDR3 length: 15
J gene: TRBJ2-1
CDR3 DNA: TGTGCCAGCAAACCGGGACAGGGAGCCAACAATGAGCAGTTCTTC
CDR3 protein: CASKPGQGANNEQFF

clone size: .
V gene: TRBV5-1
D gene: .
CDR3 length: 13
J gene: TRBJ1-1
CDR3 DNA: TGCGCCAGCAGCCCAGGGACAATAAGGGAAGCTTTCTTT
CDR3 protein: CASSPGTIREAFF

clone size: .
V gene: TRBV6-1
D gene: .
CDR3 length: 14
J gene: TRBJ2-3
CDR3 DNA: TGTGCCAGCAGTGATCCGGGGAGCACAGATACGCAGTATTTT
CDR3 protein: CASSDPGSTDTQYF

clone size: .
V gene: TRBV4-3
D gene: TRBD2
CDR3 length: 17
J gene: TRBJ2-1
CDR3 DNA: TGCGCCAGCAGCCATGATCTAGCGGGAGGACCCCGGGGTGAGCAGTTCTTC
CDR3 protein: CASSHDLAGGPRGEQFF

clone size: .
V gene: TRBV5-1
D gene: TRBD2
CDR3 length: 16
J gene: TRBJ2-1
CDR3 DNA: TGCGCCAGCAGCTTGGGTAGAGGGACTATAGTTACTGAGCAGTTCTTC
CDR3 protein: CASSLGRGTIVTEQFF

clone size: .
V gene: TRBV7-9
D gene: .
CDR3 length: 15
J gene: TRBJ2-1
CDR3 DNA: TGTGCCAGCAGCTTCGGGACTTCAACCTACAATGAGCAGTTCTTC
CDR3 protein: CASSFGTSTYNEQFF

clone size: .
V gene: TRBV7-9
D gene: TRBD1
CDR3 length: 13
J gene: TRBJ1-1
CDR3 DNA: TGTGCCAGCAGCTTAGGGACAGGGACTGAAGCTTTCTTT
CDR3 protein: CASSLGTGTEAFF

clone size: .
V gene: TRBV6-6
D gene: TRBD2
CDR3 length: 15
J gene: TRBJ2-5
CDR3 DNA: TGTGCCAGCAGCGGGACTAGCGGGGATCAAGAGACCCAGTACTTC
CDR3 protein: CASSGTSGDQETQYF

clone size: .
V gene: TRBV7-2
D gene: TRBD1
CDR3 length: 16
J gene: TRBJ2-7
CDR3 DNA: TGTGCCAGCAGCTTAGAGCCCGGACAGGTGACCTACGAGCAGTACTTC
CDR3 protein: CASSLEPGQVTYEQYF

clone size: .
V gene: TRBV27
D gene: TRBD1
CDR3 length: 14
J gene: TRBJ2-5
CDR3 DNA: TGTGCCAGCAAGAGCGAGACAGGGAAAGAGACCCAGTACTTC
CDR3 protein: CASKSETGKETQYF

clone size: .
V gene: TRBV9
D gene: .
CDR3 length: 15
J gene: TRBJ2-7
CDR3 DNA: TGTGCCAGCAGCGCCACCGGGACTGACTATTACGAGCAGTACTTC
CDR3 protein: CASSATGTDYYEQYF

clone size: .
V gene: TRBV7-9
D gene: .
CDR3 length: 14
J gene: TRBJ1-1
CDR3 DNA: TGTGCCAGCAGCTTAGAAGAAAACGGGACTGAAGCTTTCTTT
CDR3 protein: CASSLEENGTEAFF

clone size: .
V gene: TRBV19
D gene: TRBD1
CDR3 length: 15
J gene: TRBJ2-2
CDR3 DNA: TGTGCCAGTAGTCCCCGACAGGGACACACCGGGGAGCTGTTTTTT
CDR3 protein: CASSPRQGHTGELFF

clone size: .
V gene: TRBV15
D gene: .
CDR3 length: 14
J gene: TRBJ1-1
CDR3 DNA: TGTGCCACCAGCAGACAGGGGACCGACGCTGAAGCTTTCTTT
CDR3 protein: CATSRQGTDAEAFF

clone size: .
V gene: TRBV20-1
D gene: .
CDR3 length: 11
J gene: TRBJ2-5
CDR3 DNA: TGCAGTGCTAGACCTCAAGAGACCCAGTACTTC
CDR3 protein: CSARPQETQYF

clone size: .
V gene: TRBV4-2
D gene: .
CDR3 length: 14
J gene: TRBJ1-5
CDR3 DNA: TGTGCCAGCAGCCACGACGGGGGGGCTTGGGCCCAGCATTTT
CDR3 protein: CASSHDGGAWAQHF

clone size: .
V gene: TRBV13
D gene: .
CDR3 length: 17
J gene: TRBJ2-1
CDR3 DNA: TGTGCCAGCAGCCAAGACTCGAAACACAAATCGTACAATGAGCAGTTCTTC
CDR3 protein: CASSQDSKHKSYNEQFF

clone size: .
V gene: TRBV30
D gene: .
CDR3 length: 14
J gene: TRBJ2-5
CDR3 DNA: TGTGCCTGGACTCATCGAACAGGGCCGGAGACCCAGTACTTC
CDR3 protein: CAWTHRTGPETQYF

clone size: .
V gene: TRBV6-5
D gene: TRBD2
CDR3 length: 15
J gene: TRBJ2-7
CDR3 DNA: TGTGCCAGCAGTTACTCGAGCGGGGAGCTCGACGAGCAGTACTTC
CDR3 protein: CASSYSSGELDEQYF

clone size: .
V gene: TRBV4-3
D gene: TRBD2
CDR3 length: 16
J gene: TRBJ2-7
CDR3 DNA: TGCGCCAGCAGCCAAGATACCAGCGGGAGCTCCTACGAGCAGTACTTC
CDR3 protein: CASSQDTSGSSYEQYF

clone size: .
V gene: TRBV6-1
D gene: .
CDR3 length: 15
J gene: TRBJ2-4
CDR3 DNA: TGTGCCAGCACCCCGGGAATGGCCTCCAAAAACATTCAGTACTTC
CDR3 protein: CASTPGMASKNIQYF

clone size: .
V gene: TRBV4-1
D gene: .
CDR3 length: 13
J gene: TRBJ1-1
CDR3 DNA: TGCGCCAGCAGCCAAAACAGGAACACTGAAGCTTTCTTT
CDR3 protein: CASSQNRNTEAFF

clone size: .
V gene: TRBV27
D gene: .
CDR3 length: 15
J gene: TRBJ2-7
CDR3 DNA: TGTGCCAGCAGTTCAGGGCAGGGGATGTTCTACGAGCAGTACTTC
CDR3 protein: CASSSGQGMFYEQYF

clone size: .
V gene: TRBV2
D gene: .
CDR3 length: 13
J gene: TRBJ2-7
CDR3 DNA: TGTGCCAGCAGTGTTGGCAGGGGATACGAGCAGTACTTC
CDR3 protein: CASSVGRGYEQYF